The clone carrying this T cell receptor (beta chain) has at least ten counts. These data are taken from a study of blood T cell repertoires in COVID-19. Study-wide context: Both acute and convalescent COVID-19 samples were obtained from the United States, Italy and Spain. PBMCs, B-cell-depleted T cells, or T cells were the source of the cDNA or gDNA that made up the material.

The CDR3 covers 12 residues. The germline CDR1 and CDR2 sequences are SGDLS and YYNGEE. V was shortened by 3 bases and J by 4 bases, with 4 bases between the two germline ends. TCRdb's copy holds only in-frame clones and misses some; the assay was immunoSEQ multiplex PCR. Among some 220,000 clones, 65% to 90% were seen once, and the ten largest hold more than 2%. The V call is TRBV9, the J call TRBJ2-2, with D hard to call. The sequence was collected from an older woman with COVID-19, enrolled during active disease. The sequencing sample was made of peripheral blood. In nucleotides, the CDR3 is TGTGCCAGCAGCGCTCTCACCGGGGAGCTGTTTTTT. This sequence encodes CASSALTGELFF.